This T cell receptor beta chain was found in a study of T-cell reconstitution after alpha-beta-depleted transplantation in children. This clonotype was detected only a few times. V dropped 5 bases and J dropped 0; count of bases not matched to a gene: 6. CDR3 length: 15 residues. A TCRbeta library incorporating unique molecular identifiers was prepared. TCRdb re-called the PCR reads with MiXCR, one entry per CDR3 protein. The sample records 500,000 or so distinct CDR3 sequences, about 30% being singletons. This clonotype was sampled from a human donor who donated a stem cell graft to a child with aplastic anemia. The specimen comprised PBMCs from the stem cell graft donor, sampled from the stem cell graft. The chain is built from TRBV12-3 or TRBV12-4 and TRBJ1-1, with TRBD1 matching over 7 bases. The CDR3 here is CASSPDRAVNTEAFF. The CDR3 coding sequence is TGTGCCAGCAGTCCTGACAGGGCTGTGAACACTGAAGCTTTCTTT.